This T cell receptor beta chain was identified during a study of CD8 T cells in ankylosing spondylitis. Whole-study results and caveats: Within ankylosing spondylitis blood, a TCR beta motif made up of fewer than ten highly homologous variants appeared to be characteristic. Past research had described some motif variants in reactive arthritis synovial fluid and blood.

As the method for making TCR beta libraries, quantitative 5'-RACE with molecular barcodes was used. From the 5' RACE reads, TCRdb called clonotypes with MiXCR, one entry per CDR3 protein. The sample gives a few hundred thousand distinct CDR3 sequences, approximately 10% of which show up once; roughly 9.2% is in the top ten. The V end lost 6 bases, the J end lost 6 bases, and 18 bases lay between the germline ends. The CDR3 runs 15 residues. The germline CDR1 and CDR2 sequences are SGHAT and FQDESV (reference sequence). This clonotype was detected only a few times. The antigen remains undetermined. The receptor comes from a female donor with ankylosing spondylitis or in good health (not recorded which). The chain links TRBV11-1 to TRBJ2-1; the D gene could be TRBD1 or TRBD2 (6 bases each). The sequencing sample was made of blood, either unsorted or a sorted T cell fraction (not recorded which). CDR3 coding DNA: TGTGCCAGCAGGGAACAGGGAGGTTACTCCAATGAGCAGTTCTTC. Residues: CASREQGGYSNEQFF. Full variable domain (missing parts from reference TRBV11-1 and TRBJ2-1): EAEVAQSPRYKITEKSQAVAFWCDPISGHATLYWYRQILGQGPELLVQFQDESVVDDSQLPKDRFSAERLKGVDSTLKIQPAELGDSAMYLCASREQGGYSNEQFFGPGTRLTVL.